This is a list of T cell receptor beta chains from one sample in a study of shared clonotypes between healthy human individuals. TCRdb keeps only in-frame clones here, not all; method: immunoSEQ multiplex PCR. The sample records 1 million to 1.2 million clones, roughly 80% being singletons. Material: memory CD4+ T cells from PBMCs. The receptors derive from a man between 18 and 29 years old in good health. Some clones in this sample may be carry-over from other donors' samples. Both conserved end residues are part of each CDR3. The order of the fields is D gene, J gene, clone size, V gene, CDR3 DNA, CDR3 protein. D genes are given only for firm matches. Part of the rows lack a size; the others show once, few, many or a class for expanded clones.

d_gene: NA; j_gene: TRBJ2-1; abundance: NA; v_gene: TRBV2; CDR3nt: TGTGCCAGCACTCGAAGTACCGGATCGGAGCAGTTCTTC; CDR3aa: CASTRSTGSEQFF
d_gene: TRBD1; j_gene: TRBJ1-5; abundance: NA; v_gene: TRBV30; CDR3nt: TGTGCCTGGGGCCCGGGACAGGGTAGCAATCAGCCCCAGCATTTT; CDR3aa: CAWGPGQGSNQPQHF
d_gene: NA; j_gene: TRBJ1-2; abundance: NA; v_gene: TRBV28; CDR3nt: TGTGCCAGCAGTTTTGATAGGTTTAACTATGGCTACACCTTC; CDR3aa: CASSFDRFNYGYTF
d_gene: NA; j_gene: TRBJ2-1; abundance: few; v_gene: TRBV27; CDR3nt: TGTGCCAGCAGAGGACCCGACAGCCGCTCCTACAATGAGCAGTTCTTC; CDR3aa: CASRGPDSRSYNEQFF
d_gene: NA; j_gene: TRBJ2-5; abundance: once; v_gene: TRBV2; CDR3nt: TGTGCCACCGGAGGAACGGGAACACAAGAGACCCAGTACTTC; CDR3aa: CATGGTGTQETQYF
d_gene: TRBD1; j_gene: TRBJ1-5; abundance: once; v_gene: TRBV27; CDR3nt: TGTGCCAGCAGTCACTTTGCCCCCCTCAGGGGGGAGGGCAATCAGCCCCAGCATTTT; CDR3aa: CASSHFAPLRGEGNQPQHF
d_gene: NA; j_gene: TRBJ2-7; abundance: NA; v_gene: TRBV5-4; CDR3nt: TGTGCCAGCAGGAGCCCCAGCGCTGAGCAGTACTTC; CDR3aa: CASRSPSAEQYF
d_gene: NA; j_gene: TRBJ2-2; abundance: NA; v_gene: TRBV18; CDR3nt: TGTGCCAGCTCACCGTCCAACGGTCCCGGGGAGCTGTTTTTT; CDR3aa: CASSPSNGPGELFF
d_gene: NA; j_gene: TRBJ2-5; abundance: NA; v_gene: TRBV15; CDR3nt: TGTGCCACCAGCAGAGACCGCGGGTGGACGGAGACCCAGTACTTC; CDR3aa: CATSRDRGWTETQYF
d_gene: NA; j_gene: TRBJ1-1; abundance: NA; v_gene: TRBV28; CDR3nt: TGTGCCAGCAATACATTGAACACTGAAGCTTTCTTT; CDR3aa: CASNTLNTEAFF
d_gene: NA; j_gene: TRBJ2-3; abundance: NA; v_gene: TRBV9; CDR3nt: TGTGCCAGCGGTGGGAAATCTAGCACAGATACGCAGTATTTT; CDR3aa: CASGGKSSTDTQYF
d_gene: NA; j_gene: TRBJ2-7; abundance: NA; v_gene: TRBV20-1; CDR3nt: TGCAGTGCTAGTCGGGGAGAAGAGCAGTACTTC; CDR3aa: CSASRGEEQYF
d_gene: NA; j_gene: TRBJ2-2; abundance: NA; v_gene: TRBV7-3; CDR3nt: TGTGCCAGCAGCTTATTCCCGGTTGGATCGGGAAACACCGGGGAGCTGTTTTTT; CDR3aa: CASSLFPVGSGNTGELFF
d_gene: TRBD2; j_gene: TRBJ2-5; abundance: NA; v_gene: TRBV2; CDR3nt: TGTGCCAGCAGCTCGACTAGCGGGCGACAAGAGACCCAGTACTTC; CDR3aa: CASSSTSGRQETQYF
d_gene: TRBD2; j_gene: TRBJ2-4; abundance: NA; v_gene: TRBV4-1; CDR3nt: TGCGCCAGCAGCCAAGCCCCCCTAGCGGAACTAGCCAAAAACATTCAGTACTTC; CDR3aa: CASSQAPLAELAKNIQYF
d_gene: TRBD1; j_gene: TRBJ2-7; abundance: NA; v_gene: TRBV6-6; CDR3nt: TGTGCCAGCAGTTACTCGGGACAGGGACCCTACGAGCAGTACTTC; CDR3aa: CASSYSGQGPYEQYF
d_gene: NA; j_gene: TRBJ1-3; abundance: NA; v_gene: TRBV13; CDR3nt: TGTGCCAGCAGCTTAGTACGGGACGGGGGAAACACCATATATTTT; CDR3aa: CASSLVRDGGNTIYF
d_gene: NA; j_gene: TRBJ1-5; abundance: NA; v_gene: TRBV7-8; CDR3nt: TGTGCCAGCAACTTGGATGTCAATCAGCCCCAGCATTTT; CDR3aa: CASNLDVNQPQHF
d_gene: NA; j_gene: TRBJ2-7; abundance: NA; v_gene: TRBV2; CDR3nt: TGTGCCAGCAGCGATCAGGGGGAGGGCTACGAGCAGTACTTC; CDR3aa: CASSDQGEGYEQYF
d_gene: TRBD1; j_gene: TRBJ1-3; abundance: once; v_gene: TRBV6-5; CDR3nt: TGTGCCAGCAGTTATAACAGGGGGTCTGGAAACACCATATATTTT; CDR3aa: CASSYNRGSGNTIYF
d_gene: NA; j_gene: TRBJ2-1; abundance: once; v_gene: TRBV7-9; CDR3nt: TGTGCCAGCAGCGCGCAGGGTGGTGAGCAGTTCTTC; CDR3aa: CASSAQGGEQFF
d_gene: NA; j_gene: TRBJ2-6; abundance: NA; v_gene: TRBV27; CDR3nt: TGTGCCACCAGGATCACTGGGGCCAACGTCCTGACTTTC; CDR3aa: CATRITGANVLTF
d_gene: NA; j_gene: TRBJ1-1; abundance: NA; v_gene: TRBV9; CDR3nt: TGTGCCAGCAGCGTAGGGCCCCTTGCCTTGGGGGGCAGGGAAGCTTTCTTT; CDR3aa: CASSVGPLALGGREAFF
d_gene: TRBD1; j_gene: TRBJ2-7; abundance: NA; v_gene: TRBV27; CDR3nt: TGTGCCAGCAGGGATTTCGGGACAGGCTCCTACGAGCAGTACTTC; CDR3aa: CASRDFGTGSYEQYF
d_gene: NA; j_gene: TRBJ2-7; abundance: many; v_gene: TRBV4-2; CDR3nt: TGTGCCAGCAGCCAAGAGGGGGTAGGGACCGAGCAGTACTTC; CDR3aa: CASSQEGVGTEQYF
d_gene: NA; j_gene: TRBJ2-2; abundance: NA; v_gene: TRBV5-1; CDR3nt: TGCGCCAGCAGCTTGGCCGGTCAAGTGGGGAACACCGGGGAGCTGTTTTTT; CDR3aa: CASSLAGQVGNTGELFF
d_gene: TRBD2; j_gene: TRBJ2-3; abundance: NA; v_gene: TRBV5-6; CDR3nt: TGTGCCAGCAGCTTGGCTGGGGGGGATGATACGCAGTATTTT; CDR3aa: CASSLAGGDDTQYF
d_gene: TRBD1; j_gene: TRBJ1-1; abundance: NA; v_gene: TRBV7-9; CDR3nt: TGTGCCAGCAGCCTCCGACAGGGTAACACTGAAGCTTTCTTT; CDR3aa: CASSLRQGNTEAFF
d_gene: NA; j_gene: TRBJ2-1; abundance: NA; v_gene: TRBV19; CDR3nt: TGTGCCAGTAGTTTGGGGACCTACAATGAGCAGTTCTTC; CDR3aa: CASSLGTYNEQFF
d_gene: NA; j_gene: TRBJ1-5; abundance: NA; v_gene: TRBV19; CDR3nt: TGTGCCAGTAGTGGCGACAGAGATCAGCCCCAGCATTTT; CDR3aa: CASSGDRDQPQHF
d_gene: TRBD1; j_gene: TRBJ2-5; abundance: NA; v_gene: TRBV5-1; CDR3nt: TGCGCCAGCAGCCCCATTATTACAGGGGAAGAGACCCAGTACTTC; CDR3aa: CASSPIITGEETQYF
d_gene: NA; j_gene: TRBJ1-1; abundance: NA; v_gene: TRBV6-1; CDR3nt: TGTGCCAGCAGACTCGGACACCCGAACACTGAAGCTTTCTTT; CDR3aa: CASRLGHPNTEAFF
d_gene: TRBD2; j_gene: TRBJ2-1; abundance: NA; v_gene: TRBV18; CDR3nt: TGTGCCAGCTCACCTACTGGGACTAGCGGGAGAGAGCAGTTCTTC; CDR3aa: CASSPTGTSGREQFF
d_gene: NA; j_gene: TRBJ2-2; abundance: NA; v_gene: TRBV7-3; CDR3nt: TGTGCCAGCAGCTTAACCCCTCTCCCGGCGGGGGAGCTGTTTTTT; CDR3aa: CASSLTPLPAGELFF
d_gene: NA; j_gene: TRBJ1-1; abundance: NA; v_gene: TRBV5-4; CDR3nt: TGTGCCAGCAGCTTACAATTGAACACTGAAGCTTTCTTT; CDR3aa: CASSLQLNTEAFF
d_gene: NA; j_gene: TRBJ2-7; abundance: NA; v_gene: TRBV5-5; CDR3nt: TGTGCCAGCAGGAGAGGACTATTCTCCTACGAGCAGTACTTC; CDR3aa: CASRRGLFSYEQYF
d_gene: NA; j_gene: TRBJ2-7; abundance: NA; v_gene: TRBV4-3; CDR3nt: TGCGCCAGCAGCTCAAGTTCAACCCACTACGAGCAGTACTTC; CDR3aa: CASSSSSTHYEQYF
d_gene: NA; j_gene: TRBJ1-3; abundance: NA; v_gene: TRBV9; CDR3nt: TGTGCCAGCAGCGCCGGCAACGCTGGAAACACCATATATTTT; CDR3aa: CASSAGNAGNTIYF
d_gene: NA; j_gene: TRBJ1-2; abundance: NA; v_gene: TRBV19; CDR3nt: TGTGCCAGTAGTATATGGGGCTCTAGGGTCGACTATGGCTACACCTTC; CDR3aa: CASSIWGSRVDYGYTF
d_gene: NA; j_gene: TRBJ2-4; abundance: NA; v_gene: TRBV18; CDR3nt: TGTGCCAGCGCGATTGTCACCTTAGCCAAAAACATTCAGTACTTC; CDR3aa: CASAIVTLAKNIQYF
d_gene: NA; j_gene: TRBJ1-4; abundance: NA; v_gene: TRBV11-2; CDR3nt: TGTGCCAGCACCCTAAGTTCCGGAGGGTGGGAAAAACTGTTTTTT; CDR3aa: CASTLSSGGWEKLFF
d_gene: NA; j_gene: TRBJ1-1; abundance: NA; v_gene: TRBV5-4; CDR3nt: TGTGCCAGCAGCTTGGCGGCACAGGGGAACACTGAAGCTTTCTTT; CDR3aa: CASSLAAQGNTEAFF
d_gene: TRBD1; j_gene: TRBJ2-2; abundance: many; v_gene: TRBV6-1; CDR3nt: TGTGCCAGCGGGTCGACAGGGGCGCTGTTTTTT; CDR3aa: CASGSTGALFF
d_gene: NA; j_gene: TRBJ2-1; abundance: NA; v_gene: TRBV7-2; CDR3nt: TGTGCCAGCAGCTTCTGGGAGGTGGGTGAGCAGTTCTTC; CDR3aa: CASSFWEVGEQFF
d_gene: TRBD1; j_gene: TRBJ2-6; abundance: NA; v_gene: TRBV5-4; CDR3nt: TGTGCCAGCAGCTTGGGACAGGGGGCGCCCGGGGCCAACGTCCTGACTTTC; CDR3aa: CASSLGQGAPGANVLTF
d_gene: TRBD2; j_gene: TRBJ2-1; abundance: once; v_gene: TRBV7-2; CDR3nt: TGTGCCAGCAGCCTTAGCGGGAGGGTATACAATGAGCAGTTCTTC; CDR3aa: CASSLSGRVYNEQFF
d_gene: NA; j_gene: TRBJ1-1; abundance: many; v_gene: TRBV20-1; CDR3nt: TGCAGTGCTAGTGCCAGAGATGAAGCTTTCTTT; CDR3aa: CSASARDEAFF
d_gene: NA; j_gene: TRBJ2-7; abundance: NA; v_gene: TRBV7-2; CDR3nt: TGTGCCAGCAGCTTATCTCTTGGGCCGATCTACGAGCAGTACTTC; CDR3aa: CASSLSLGPIYEQYF
d_gene: NA; j_gene: TRBJ2-3; abundance: NA; v_gene: TRBV5-1; CDR3nt: TGCGCCAGCAGCTTAACGAGAGCAACAGATACGCAGTATTTT; CDR3aa: CASSLTRATDTQYF
d_gene: TRBD1; j_gene: TRBJ2-7; abundance: NA; v_gene: TRBV5-4; CDR3nt: TGTGCCAGCAGCTTGGACAGACAGGGGGCTTATGAGCAGTACTTC; CDR3aa: CASSLDRQGAYEQYF
d_gene: TRBD1; j_gene: TRBJ1-5; abundance: few; v_gene: TRBV5-3; CDR3nt: TGTGCCAGAAGCCCCCGGGACAGGGGCAATCAGCCCCAGCATTTT; CDR3aa: CARSPRDRGNQPQHF
d_gene: NA; j_gene: TRBJ2-7; abundance: NA; v_gene: TRBV29-1; CDR3nt: TGCAGCGTTGAAGATCACCCCCACGAGCAGTACTTC; CDR3aa: CSVEDHPHEQYF
d_gene: NA; j_gene: TRBJ2-7; abundance: NA; v_gene: TRBV29-1; CDR3nt: TGCAGCGTTGGGGCAGGGGGGGAGTACGAGCAGTACTTC; CDR3aa: CSVGAGGEYEQYF
d_gene: NA; j_gene: TRBJ1-2; abundance: NA; v_gene: TRBV5-1; CDR3nt: TGCGCCAGCAGCTTTTTGGGAGATGGGGGAGAAAGCTACACCTTC; CDR3aa: CASSFLGDGGESYTF
d_gene: NA; j_gene: TRBJ2-1; abundance: NA; v_gene: TRBV5-4; CDR3nt: TGTGCCAGCAGCGTCGGACTAGGGGGCCCCTACAATGAGCAGTTCTTC; CDR3aa: CASSVGLGGPYNEQFF